The 25 T cell receptor beta chains below all came from one sample that was sequenced in a study of blood T cell repertoires in COVID-19. Some clones are missing from TCRdb's copy, which holds only in-frame ones; the method was immunoSEQ multiplex PCR. The table shows 50,000 to 85,000 clones, with roughly 78% occurring only once. The sample consisted of peripheral blood. These receptor sequences come from a human donor in a cohort sampled during active COVID-19.

This clone appeared a few times. The V call is TRBV2, the J call TRBJ1-2; D not certain. Germline CDR1 SNHLY, CDR2 FYNNEI. This CDR3 has 13 residues. V was pared by 3 bases and J by 6 bases, with 11 bases between. CDR3 amino acids: CASSDRGLNGYTF. For the CDR3, the DNA is TGTGCCAGCAGTGACCGGGGATTAAATGGCTACACCTTC.

This rearrangement joins TRBV7-9 to TRBJ1-2; unclear D gene. V was clipped by 6 bases and J by 7 bases, with 12 bases between them. This CDR3 comprises 12 residues. The germline gives CDR1 SEHNR, CDR2 FQNEAQ (reference sequence). CDR3 residues: CASRFEGFGYTF. CDR3 DNA: TGTGCCAGCAGATTTGAGGGATTTGGCTACACCTTC.

The chain joins TRBV29-1 to TRBJ2-7, with D tentatively TRBD1 (5 bases). Germline V gene data show CDR1 as SQVTM and CDR2 as ANQGSEA. This CDR3 is built from 14 residues. V lost 5 bases and J lost 0, with 14 bases in between. In DNA, the CDR3 is TGCAGCGTTTTAACAGGCCCCAGCTCCTACGAGCAGTACTTC. Translating it yields CSVLTGPSSYEQYF.

J is TRBJ2-5 and V is TRBV19; 9 bases are shared with TRBD1. With V trimmed by 7 bases and J by 4 bases, 10 bases remained unmatched. Germline assignment: CDR1 LNHDA and CDR2 SQIVND (reference sequence). The CDR3 is 15 amino acids. CDR3 sequence: CASTEGQGGGETQYF. In DNA, the CDR3 is TGTGCCAGTACCGAGGGACAGGGTGGCGGAGAGACCCAGTACTTC.

The chain employs TRBV7-2 and TRBJ2-7; no clear D gene. The CDR3 is 13 residues long. V was cut by 7 bases and J by 3 bases, with 13 bases left in between. In germline, CDR1 is SGHTA, CDR2 FQGNSA. The CDR3 DNA sequence: TGTGCCAGCACGGCGGTTTTGGGCTACGAGCAGTACTTC. Its translation: CASTAVLGYEQYF.

The chain is built from TRBV9 and TRBJ2-1; 8 nucleotides line up with TRBD2. The CDR3 totals 15 residues. Germline CDR1 is SGDLS and CDR2 is YYNGEE. Trimming removed 3 bases from V and 6 bases from J; junction bases left unmatched: 8. In nucleotides, the CDR3 is TGTGCCAGCAGCGATCAAGCGGGAGTCCCCAATGAGCAGTTCTTC. It translates to CASSDQAGVPNEQFF.

The chain joins TRBV28 to TRBJ1-1, with 9 bases aligning to TRBD1. Trimming took 6 bases from V and 4 from J; bases not matched to a gene: 6. CDR3 length equals 14 residues. CDR1 and CDR2 from the germline V gene are MDHEN and SYDVKM. This CDR3 reads CASRGTGWTTEAFF. CDR3 coding DNA: TGTGCCAGCAGGGGGACAGGGTGGACCACTGAAGCTTTCTTT.

This clone appeared once. The rearrangement uses TRBV14 and TRBJ1-6; TRBD1 aligns across 7 bases. Germline V CDR1 and CDR2: SGHDN, FVKESK. The CDR3 has 14 residues. The J segment lost 7 bases and the V segment lost 3 bases, leaving 3 bases of the junction unmatched. The CDR3 nucleotides are TGTGCCAGCAGCCAGGGACAGCGAAATTCACCCCTCCACTTT. This codes for CASSQGQRNSPLHF.

The chain joins TRBV28 to TRBJ2-2, with TRBD2 identical over 9 bases. This CDR3 is 16 amino acids long. Germline V gene data show CDR1 as MDHEN and CDR2 as SYDVKM. V lost 6 bases and J lost 2; bases outside the gene matches: 7. The CDR3, as DNA: TGTGCCAGCAGAATTAGCGGGAGTATTAACACCGGGGAGCTGTTTTTT. It encodes CASRISGSINTGELFF.

The J gene is TRBJ1-5, the V gene TRBV19, with 8 bases aligning to TRBD1. The V gene end was trimmed by 6 bases and the J gene end by 4 bases; junction bases not matched to a gene: 8. From germline, CDR1 is LNHDA and CDR2 SQIVND (reference sequence). The CDR3 runs 15 residues. The CDR3 coding sequence is TGTGCCAGTAGCCAAGGACAGGGAGTTAATCAGCCCCAGCATTTT. Protein sequence: CASSQGQGVNQPQHF.

The chain carries TRBV2 and TRBJ2-5; 9 nucleotides match TRBD1. CDR1 and CDR2 from the germline V gene are SNHLY and FYNNEI. There are 15 residues in the CDR3. V trimming: 5 bases; J trimming: 5 bases; junction bases outside the gene matches: 9. The CDR3 nucleotides are TGTGCCAGCAGTCCCAACAGGGGGCGCTGGGAGACCCAGTACTTC. Translation: CASSPNRGRWETQYF. The entire variable domain, with the rest obtained from reference TRBV2 and TRBJ2-5, is as follows: EPEVTQTPSHQVTQMGQEVILRCVPISNHLYFYWYRQILGQKVEFLVSFYNNEISEKSEIFDDQFSVERPDGSNFTLKIRSTKLEDSAMYFCASSPNRGRWETQYFGPGTRLLVL.

The chain is built from TRBV27 and TRBJ2-3; D call uncertain. The ends were cut back, 1 base at V and 2 bases at J, with 10 bases in the middle. Germline CDR1 MNHEY, CDR2 SMNVEV (reference sequence). This CDR3 is 15 amino acids long. The CDR3 sequence: CASSLLGWFTDTQYF. The CDR3 coding sequence is TGTGCCAGCAGTTTATTGGGCTGGTTCACAGATACGCAGTATTTT.

This clone was counted a single time. The genes are TRBV5-6 and TRBJ2-7, with TRBD2 matching over 14 bases. J lost 5 bases, V lost 2 bases, and 12 bases had no gene match. CDR3 size: 18 residues. CDR1 and CDR2 from the germline V gene are SGHDT and YYEEEE. For the CDR3, the DNA is TGTGCCAGCAGCTTCACGGGGACTAGCGGGAGAATCTTCCACGAGCAGTACTTC. Its protein product is CASSFTGTSGRIFHEQYF.

The chain carries TRBV11-2 and TRBJ1-3; weak D call: TRBD1 (5 bases). CDR1 SGHAT and CDR2 FQNNGV come from the germline V gene. Trimming removed 5 bases at V and 2 bases at J, with 13 bases between. CDR3 length: 15 residues. The CDR3 DNA is TGTGCCAGCAGCGTCGAGTGGGGCACTGGAAACACCATATATTTT. It specifies CASSVEWGTGNTIYF.

V and J are TRBV9 and TRBJ1-4; D is possibly TRBD1 (5 bases). The ends were cut back, 1 base at V and 7 bases at J, with 14 bases in the middle. Germline values: CDR1 SGDLS, CDR2 YYNGEE. The CDR3 spans 15 residues. The CDR3 sequence: CASSVHPGGGEKLFF. The CDR3, as DNA: TGTGCCAGCAGCGTACATCCTGGCGGGGGTGAAAAACTGTTTTTT.

This clone was seen only once. The chain employs TRBV4-3 and TRBJ2-1; 16 bases align to TRBD2. Trimming took 1 base from V and 9 from J; bases not matched to a gene: 9. The length of the CDR3 is 18 residues. Germline V gene data show CDR1 as LGHNA and CDR2 as YSLEER. CDR3 region: CASSQVLQGLAGGREQFF. In nucleotides, the CDR3 is TGCGCCAGCAGCCAAGTCCTCCAGGGACTAGCGGGAGGGCGTGAGCAGTTCTTC.

On this clone: No DNA is shown, since the ends of the CDR3 on it are uncertain; the CDR3 is the one TCRdb lists. This chain joins TRBV7-9 and TRBJ2-1; the table's TRBD1 call for D was not verified on the DNA. The CDR3 numbers 13 amino acids, ends counted. Germline assignment: CDR1 SEHNR and CDR2 FQNEAQ (reference sequence). The CDR3 region is CASSFLWHNEQFF.

The chain has TRBV27 and TRBJ2-7; a possible D gene is TRBD2 (7 bases). V was pared by 2 bases and J by 6 bases, with 11 bases between. Germline loops: CDR1 MNHEY, CDR2 SMNVEV (reference sequence). This CDR3 region has 13 residues. The CDR3 region has the DNA TGTGCCAGCAGTTTAGCAGGGGAGGGCGAGCAGTACTTC. As protein: CASSLAGEGEQYF.

The gene calls are TRBV7-2 and TRBJ2-2; tentatively, D is TRBD1 (5 bases). Germline loops: CDR1 SGHTA, CDR2 FQGNSA. The CDR3 is 15 residues long. V shed 0 bases and J shed 2 bases, with 7 bases lying between them. CDR3 nucleotides: TGTGCCAGCAGCTTAGCCGGACAAAACACCGGGGAGCTGTTTTTT. It translates to CASSLAGQNTGELFF.

CDR3 in amino acids: CASSMLSGSYEQYF. The CDR3 coding sequence is TGTGCCAGTAGTATGTTATCGGGCTCCTACGAGCAGTACTTC. The V gene is TRBV19, the J gene TRBJ2-7; D remains ambiguous. The germline V gene has CDR1 LNHDA and CDR2 SQIVND (reference sequence). V gave up 3 bases and J gave up 0 bases, with 9 bases separating them. The CDR3 sequence is 14 residues long.

J is TRBJ1-2 and V is TRBV6-5; D remains ambiguous. The CDR3 spans 14 residues. Germline lookup yields CDR1 MNHEY and CDR2 SVGAGI. V gave up 8 bases and J gave up 4 bases, with 17 bases separating them. The DNA for the CDR3 is TGTGCCAGCGCACCCTGGAGTAACTCCTATGGCTACACCTTC. Translation gives CASAPWSNSYGYTF.

V gene TRBV20-1 combines with J gene TRBJ2-3, with D unresolved. The V end lost 6 bases, the J end lost 3 bases, and 7 bases lay between the germline ends. Germline-derived CDR1 and CDR2 are DFQATT and SNEGSKA (reference sequence). The CDR3 runs to 11 residues. CDR3 nucleotides: TGCAGTGCCAAACTGACAGATACGCAGTATTTT. It encodes CSAKLTDTQYF.

This clone was seen more than once but under ten times. The rearrangement links TRBV28 to TRBJ1-2, with a possible D match to TRBD1 (6 bases). Germline assignment: CDR1 MDHEN and CDR2 SYDVKM. Trimming left V 7 bases short and J 4 bases short, with 13 bases between. The CDR3 covers 13 residues. Here the CDR3 DNA reads TGTGCCAGCATCACACCACAGGGCTATGGCTACACCTTC. Protein product: CASITPQGYGYTF.

The chain couples TRBV7-9 to TRBJ1-1; tentatively, D is TRBD1 (6 bases). The CDR3 contains 14 residues. V lost 5 bases, J lost 4 bases, and 14 bases lay in between. Germline lookup yields CDR1 SEHNR and CDR2 FQNEAQ (reference sequence). In DNA form, the CDR3 reads TGTGCCAGCAGCCTTCCAGGGGCTCTCACTGAAGCTTTCTTT. This sequence encodes CASSLPGALTEAFF.

V usage is TRBV11-2 and J usage is TRBJ1-6; possible D gene TRBD1, 5 bases. The germline V gene has CDR1 SGHAT and CDR2 FQNNGV. The length of the CDR3 is 16 residues. V lost 6 bases and J 6 bases, leaving 18 bases between the germline ends. CDR3 residues: CASRYGTRGGNSPLHF. CDR3 nucleotide sequence: TGTGCCAGCAGATACGGGACTCGGGGTGGTAATTCACCCCTCCACTTT.